What follows are 28 T cell receptor beta chains derived from one specimen sequenced in a study of blood T cell repertoires in COVID-19. Sequenced by immunoSEQ multiplex PCR; TCRdb stores in-frame clones only, minus some. The sample lists 250,000 to 400,000 clones, roughly 88% seen once, with approximately 2.9% in the top ten. Sequenced material: peripheral blood. Receptors were obtained from a woman aged 25 to 45 with COVID-19, enrolled during active disease.

The rearrangement uses TRBV27 and TRBJ1-1; a weak D match, TRBD1 (5 bases). The CDR3 spans 15 residues. From germline, CDR1 is MNHEY and CDR2 SMNVEV (reference sequence). Trimming cost V 7 bases and J 2 bases, with 17 bases left between them. CDR3 loop: CASIPVSGINTEAFF. The CDR3 nucleotides are TGTGCCAGCATCCCTGTGTCAGGGATTAACACTGAAGCTTTCTTT.

This clone was counted a single time. V is TRBV2 and J is TRBJ2-3; 13 bases agree with TRBD2. The CDR3 has 15 residues. The trim removed 7 bases at V and 2 bases at J, leaving 3 bases unmatched. The germline V gene encodes CDR1 SNHLY and CDR2 FYNNEI. CDR3 sequence (DNA): TGTGCCAGCAAGGGACTAGCGGGAATCACAGATACGCAGTATTTT. Amino acid sequence: CASKGLAGITDTQYF.

The V gene is TRBV30, the J gene TRBJ1-2, with D perhaps TRBD1 (6 bases). The CDR3 spans 12 residues. Germline CDR1 reads GTSNPN; CDR2 reads SVGIG (reference sequence). The V and J ends lost 4 bases and 1 base respectively, with 7 bases between them. The CDR3 nucleotides read TGTGCCTGGAAACAGGGTAACTATGGCTACACCTTC. Encoded protein: CAWKQGNYGYTF. Full variable domain (outside the CDR3, taken from reference TRBV30 and TRBJ1-2): SQTIHQWPATLVQPVGSPLSLECTVEGTSNPNLYWYRQAAGRGLQLLFYSVGIGQISSEVPQNLSASRPQDRQFILSSKKLLLSDSGFYLCAWKQGNYGYTFGSGTRLTVV.

The chain links TRBV23-1 to TRBJ1-2; 7 bases align to TRBD1. TRBV23-1 is marked as an open reading frame, function uncertain. V lost 5 bases, J lost 8 bases, and 11 bases stayed unmatched. The CDR3 length is 14 residues. The chain's CDR3 is CASSDAKGAKGYTF. DNA for the CDR3: TGCGCCAGCAGTGACGCGAAGGGGGCAAAAGGCTACACCTTC.

The CDR3 is CASEGTSGRAGTGELFF. The DNA for the CDR3 is TGTGCCAGCGAGGGGACTAGCGGGAGGGCGGGCACCGGGGAGCTGTTTTTT. This chain connects TRBV2 to TRBJ2-2; 16 bases agree with TRBD2. The CDR3 consists of 17 residues. The ends lost 8 bases at V and 4 bases at J; junction bases unmatched: 7. Germline V CDR1 and CDR2: SNHLY, FYNNEI.

The genes are TRBV3-1 (or the pseudogene TRBV3-2) and TRBJ2-2; D remains ambiguous. Trimming pared 4 bases from V and 0 bases from J, leaving 9 bases between. The germline gives CDR1 LGHDT, CDR2 YNNKEL (reference sequence). The CDR3 is made up of 15 amino acids. The CDR3 reads CASSLPHTNTGELFF. The CDR3 DNA follows: TGTGCCAGCAGCCTTCCACACACGAACACCGGGGAGCTGTTTTTT.

V is TRBV11-2 and J is TRBJ2-7; tentative D call: TRBD1 (5 bases). The CDR3 extends over 13 amino acids. The germline CDR1 and CDR2 sequences are SGHAT and FQNNGV. Trimming removed 0 bases at V and 6 bases at J, with 9 bases between. This CDR3 is CASSLDGALEQYF. The CDR3 region has the DNA TGTGCCAGCAGCTTAGATGGGGCACTCGAGCAGTACTTC.

V and J are TRBV28 and TRBJ2-3; TRBD1 aligns across 10 bases. This CDR3 comprises 13 residues. Germline trimming cut 11 bases from V and 3 bases from J; bases unmatched to any gene: 5. Germline V gene data show CDR1 as MDHEN and CDR2 as SYDVKM. The CDR3 nucleotides read TGTGCCTTCCGGGACAGGGGTACAGATACGCAGTATTTT. Its protein is CAFRDRGTDTQYF.

The chain has TRBV11-3 and TRBJ2-1; 13 nucleotides match TRBD2. V dropped 5 bases and J dropped 5; count of bases not matched to a gene: 6. Germline V lookup: CDR1 SGHNT, CDR2 YENEEA. The CDR3 spans 16 residues. In DNA, the CDR3 is TGTGCCAGCAGCCCGGGACTAGCGGGAAAAGACAATGAGCAGTTCTTC. It encodes CASSPGLAGKDNEQFF. The variable domain in full, completed from reference TRBV11-3 and TRBJ2-1, reads EAGVVQSPRYKIIEKKQPVAFWCNPISGHNTLYWYLQNLGQGPELLIRYENEEAVDDSQLPKDRFSAERLKGVDSTLKIQPAELGDSAVYLCASSPGLAGKDNEQFFGPGTRLTVL.

This sequence joins TRBV19 and TRBJ2-2; a possible D gene is TRBD1 (6 bases). V was pared by 8 bases and J by 2 bases, with 21 bases between. The CDR3 extends over 17 amino acids. CDR1 and CDR2 from the germline V gene are LNHDA and SQIVND (reference sequence). CDR3 loop: CASHPLGRDTNTGELFF. The CDR3 DNA reads TGTGCCAGTCACCCTCTTGGCAGGGACACCAACACCGGGGAGCTGTTTTTT.

The chain couples TRBV16 to TRBJ1-1, with D hard to call. CDR1 and CDR2 from the germline V gene are KGHSY and FQNENV. The CDR3 runs 16 residues. V lost 4 bases and J lost 1, with 16 bases in between. In nucleotides, the CDR3 is TGTGCCAGCAGCCCGAGGTCGGTTATTCAGAACACTGAAGCTTTCTTT. Translated: CASSPRSVIQNTEAFF.

This clone appeared a single time. CDR3 protein: CASQGAPVGEQFF. Written as DNA, the CDR3 is TGTGCCAGCCAGGGGGCGCCAGTCGGGGAGCAGTTCTTC. This chain connects TRBV6-5 to TRBJ2-1, with TRBD1 matching 8 bases. V trimming: 8 bases; J trimming: 10 bases; junction bases outside the gene matches: 10. In germline, CDR1 is MNHEY, CDR2 SVGAGI. This CDR3 spans 13 amino acids.

The gene calls are TRBV7-2 and TRBJ1-5, with 8 nucleotides matching TRBD1. Per the germline V gene, CDR1 is SGHTA and CDR2 is FQGNSA. The V and J ends lost 2 bases and 10 bases, in that order; junction bases with no gene match: 7. The CDR3 totals 14 residues. The CDR3 DNA sequence: TGTGCCAGCAGCTTAAATCAGGGGGCCGAACCCCAGCATTTT. Protein sequence: CASSLNQGAEPQHF.

The gene calls are TRBV5-4 and TRBJ2-2, with 9 bases matching TRBD1. Germline V CDR1 and CDR2: SGHNT, YYREEE (reference sequence). This CDR3 region has 14 residues. V trimming: 4 bases; J trimming: 4 bases; junction bases outside the gene matches: 2. CDR3 amino acids: CASSLGQGTGELFF. The CDR3 nucleotides read TGTGCCAGCAGCCTGGGACAGGGCACCGGGGAGCTGTTTTTT.

CDR3 nucleotide sequence: TGCGCCAGCGCGTATCTTAGCGGGAACTCCTACGAGCAGTACTTC. Protein: CASAYLSGNSYEQYF. The chain joins TRBV5-1 to TRBJ2-7; 8 bases align to TRBD2. Losses at the gene ends were 7 bases for V and 0 bases for J; bases not matched to a gene: 9. CDR1 SGHRS and CDR2 YFSETQ come from the germline V gene. The length of the CDR3 is 15 residues.

J is TRBJ2-1 and V is TRBV18; D is possibly TRBD1 (5 bases). V dropped 0 bases and J dropped 10 bases, with 13 bases sitting between them. CDR1 and CDR2 from the germline V gene are KGHSH and LQKENI. There are 14 residues in the CDR3. Here the CDR3 reads CASSPPDAAGEQFF. DNA of the CDR3: TGTGCCAGCTCACCACCTGACGCCGCAGGGGAGCAGTTCTTC.

The V and J genes are TRBV3-1 (or the pseudogene TRBV3-2) and TRBJ1-2; D remains unclear. V lost 4 bases, J lost 6 bases, and 21 bases lay in between. There are 16 residues in the CDR3. Germline lookup yields CDR1 LGHDT and CDR2 YNNKEL (reference sequence). CDR3 coding DNA: TGTGCCAGCAGCCCAATCTCATCGGGGTATGAAGATGGCTACACCTTC. This translates into CASSPISSGYEDGYTF.

The gene calls are TRBV11-2 and TRBJ1-2; tentatively, D is TRBD1 (5 bases). The V gene's germline CDR1 is SGHAT and CDR2 FQNNGV. CDR3 length equals 15 residues. The V end lost 4 bases, the J end lost 4 bases, and 16 bases lay between the germline ends. Here the CDR3 DNA reads TGTGCCAGCAGCTCAGAGAGACAGAGCGCCTATGGCTACACCTTC. Amino acids: CASSSERQSAYGYTF.

The CDR3 coding sequence is TGTGCCAGCAGTCTGGAGCTTACGAACACCGGGGAGCTGTTTTTT. Translating it yields CASSLELTNTGELFF. The chain is built from TRBV2 and TRBJ2-2; D gene ambiguous. V gave up 5 bases and J gave up 0 bases, with 10 bases separating them. The CDR3 sequence is 15 residues long. Germline V lookup: CDR1 SNHLY, CDR2 FYNNEI.

The chain couples TRBV15 to TRBJ2-2; D is possibly TRBD1 (5 bases). V was clipped by 3 bases and J by 6 bases, with 11 bases between them. The CDR3 is made up of 14 amino acids. CDR1 and CDR2 (germline): LNHNV, YYDKDF (reference sequence). The DNA for the CDR3 is TGTGCCACCAGCAGGGAAACAGGAGCCGGGGAGCTGTTTTTT. This sequence encodes CATSRETGAGELFF.

V gene TRBV7-8 combines with J gene TRBJ1-1; D is possibly TRBD1 (5 bases). Trimming removed 0 bases from V and 2 bases from J, with 10 bases in between. Germline CDR1 and CDR2: SGHVS and FQNEAQ. This CDR3 contains 15 residues. DNA of the CDR3: TGTGCCAGCAGCTTAGCCCAGGGCAGTAACACTGAAGCTTTCTTT. It is translated as CASSLAQGSNTEAFF.

The V and J genes are TRBV18 and TRBJ1-1, with 10 positions matching TRBD1. Germline V gene sequence: CDR1 KGHSH, CDR2 LQKENI. The CDR3 contains 15 residues. V shed 3 bases and J 0 bases; nucleotides not matched to a gene: 1. CDR3 residues: CASSPGQGLNTEAFF. CDR3 bases: TGTGCCAGCTCACCGGGACAGGGGCTGAACACTGAAGCTTTCTTT.

This sequence joins TRBV4-1 and TRBJ2-2, with D possibly being TRBD2 (5 bases). V was clipped by 5 bases and J by 6 bases, with 16 bases between them. Germline V gene data show CDR1 as MGHRA and CDR2 as YSYEKL. The CDR3 loop spans 15 amino acids. CDR3 in DNA: TGCGCCAGCAGCAGACGGGGAGTGAGCGCCGGGGAGCTGTTTTTT. This gives the protein CASSRRGVSAGELFF.

The chain uses TRBV4-2 and TRBJ2-7; a possible D gene is TRBD2 (6 bases). V was pared by 0 bases and J by 0 bases, with 12 bases between. Germline V gene data show CDR1 as LGHNA and CDR2 as YNFKEQ. The CDR3 is 16 residues long. The CDR3 bases are TGTGCCAGCAGCCAAGATGGCGGGGATAGCTCCTACGAGCAGTACTTC. Amino acid sequence: CASSQDGGDSSYEQYF.

This clone came up once. The chain links TRBV19 to TRBJ1-1; TRBD1 matches at 8 bases. CDR1 LNHDA and CDR2 SQIVND come from the germline V gene (reference sequence). The CDR3 runs 16 residues. V lost 2 bases, J lost 5 bases, and 10 bases stayed unmatched. The CDR3 loop is CASSIQGRQGRTEAFF. CDR3 in DNA: TGTGCCAGTAGTATACAGGGACGACAGGGGAGGACTGAAGCTTTCTTT.

This chain uses TRBV12-3 or TRBV12-4 with TRBJ2-7, with D perhaps TRBD2 (5 bases). CDR3 size: 13 residues. Trimming left V 6 bases short and J 3 bases short, with 12 bases between. The CDR3 region has the DNA TGTGCCAGCAGACTAGGAAACTTCTACGAGCAGTACTTC. Amino acids: CASRLGNFYEQYF.

This clone occurred a few times. This chain uses TRBV6-1 with TRBJ2-7, with a weak D call TRBD2 (6 bases). Per germline, CDR1 MNHNS and CDR2 SASEGT. Trimming took off 5 bases at V and 5 bases at J, with 13 bases between the two ends. The CDR3 spans 13 residues. CDR3 loop: CASSSGTLNEQYF. Here the CDR3 DNA reads TGTGCCAGCAGTTCTGGGACTCTAAACGAGCAGTACTTC.

The chain uses TRBV5-4 and TRBJ2-1; D possibly corresponds to TRBD2 (6 bases). Germline CDR1 reads SGHNT; CDR2 reads YYREEE (reference sequence). The length of the CDR3 is 14 residues. Trimming took 1 base from V and 6 from J, leaving 11 bases between them. The CDR3 loop reads CASSLPGGGNEQFF. The DNA of the CDR3 is TGTGCCAGCAGCTTGCCTGGGGGAGGCAATGAGCAGTTCTTC.